Sequencing of this T cell receptor (beta chain) was carried out in a study of T cell responses to AZD1222 COVID-19 vaccine. Germline CDR1 is SNHLY and CDR2 is FYNNEI. Deletions cut 4 bases from V and 0 bases from J, with 9 bases between. The CDR3 length is 15 residues. Data came from immunoSEQ multiplex PCR; TCRdb stores just in-frame clones and leaves some out. The table shows tens of thousands of clones, with 80% to 90% occurring only once. This clonotype was sampled from an adult who received the AZD1222 COVID-19 vaccine. The specimen was peripheral blood, collected 28 days after the second AZD1222 dose. The chain has TRBV2 and TRBJ1-4; unclear D gene. The DNA for the CDR3 is TGTGCCAGCAGTGTAGAGGGTTCAACTAATGAAAAACTGTTTTTT. It is translated as CASSVEGSTNEKLFF.